The T cell receptor beta chain described here comes from a study of T cell responses to AZD1222 COVID-19 vaccine. Assay used: immunoSEQ multiplex PCR; TCRdb lists only in-frame clones, some missing. In the table there are tens of thousands of clones, around 87% of which are singletons. The germline gives CDR1 MNHNS, CDR2 SASEGT. This CDR3 has 13 amino acids. Trimming removed 1 base at V and 4 bases at J, with 8 bases between. The sequenced sample was peripheral blood, obtained on day 0 of AZD1222 vaccination. The sequence was collected from an adult in good health. The chain is built from TRBV6-1 and TRBJ2-7; D not certain. The CDR3 is CASSEVPPYEQYF. As DNA, the CDR3 is TGTGCCAGCAGTGAAGTTCCGCCATACGAGCAGTACTTC.